This TCR beta chain was observed in a study of CD8 T cells in ankylosing spondylitis. This clonotype was counted at least ten times. No antigen is known for it. Trimming took off 1 base at V and 0 bases at J, with 13 bases between the two ends. The CDR3 sequence is 16 residues long. Germline V CDR1 and CDR2: SQVTM, ANQGSEA. Quantitative 5'-RACE was performed with molecular barcodes, and it yielded the TCR beta libraries. TCRdb recomputed calls from the 5' RACE reads with MiXCR, one row per CDR3 protein. The sample includes approximately 31,000 distinct CDR3 sequences, less than 40% seen only once; the top ten take about 50%. Study conclusions and caveats: There was reportedly significant enrichment of clones that were disease-linked in matched ankylosing spondylitis synovial fluid. Both synovial fluid and blood in reactive arthritis had previously been reported to carry some motif variants.

The chain has TRBV29-1 and TRBJ2-1, with D perhaps TRBD1 or TRBD2 (5 bases each). The sequenced sample was synovial fluid, either unsorted or a sorted T cell fraction (not recorded which). The sequence was collected from a male donor with ankylosing spondylitis. In nucleotides, the CDR3 is TGCAGCGTTGAAGCCGGGGACCGCAGCTCCTACAATGAGCAGTTCTTC. The encoded protein is CSVEAGDRSSYNEQFF.